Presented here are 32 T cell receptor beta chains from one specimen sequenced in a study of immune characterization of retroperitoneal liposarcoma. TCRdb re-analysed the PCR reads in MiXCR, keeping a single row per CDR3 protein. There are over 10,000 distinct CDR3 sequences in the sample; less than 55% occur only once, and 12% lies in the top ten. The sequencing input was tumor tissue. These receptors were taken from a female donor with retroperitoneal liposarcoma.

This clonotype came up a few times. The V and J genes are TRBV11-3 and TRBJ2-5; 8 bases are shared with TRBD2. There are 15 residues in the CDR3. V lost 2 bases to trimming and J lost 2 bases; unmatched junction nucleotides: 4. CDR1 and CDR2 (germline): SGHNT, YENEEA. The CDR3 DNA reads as TGTGCCAGCAGCTTAAGGGCTAGCGGGCAAGAGACCCAGTACTTC. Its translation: CASSLRASGQETQYF.

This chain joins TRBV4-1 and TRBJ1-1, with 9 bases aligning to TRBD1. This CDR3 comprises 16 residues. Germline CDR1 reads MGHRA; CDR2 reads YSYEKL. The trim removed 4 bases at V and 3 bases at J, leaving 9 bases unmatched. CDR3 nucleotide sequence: TGCGCCAGCAGCCGAAGGGGGACAGGGAGGGACACTGAAGCTTTCTTT. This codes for CASSRRGTGRDTEAFF.

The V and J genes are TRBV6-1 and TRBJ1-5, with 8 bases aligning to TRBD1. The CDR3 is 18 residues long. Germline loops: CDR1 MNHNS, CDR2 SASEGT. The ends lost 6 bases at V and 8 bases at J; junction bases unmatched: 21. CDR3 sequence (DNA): TGTGCCAGCAGCGAGAGATACCAGGGGGCCCTTGAGAGGGAGCCCCAGCATTTT. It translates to CASSERYQGALEREPQHF.

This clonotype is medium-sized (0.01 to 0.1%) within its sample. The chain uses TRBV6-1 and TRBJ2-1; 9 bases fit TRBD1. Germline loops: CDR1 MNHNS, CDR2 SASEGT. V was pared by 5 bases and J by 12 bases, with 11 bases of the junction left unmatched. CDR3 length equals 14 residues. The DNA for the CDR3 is TGTGCCAGCAGTAGTCGACAGGGGGGAAGCGGGCAGTTCTTC. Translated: CASSSRQGGSGQFF.

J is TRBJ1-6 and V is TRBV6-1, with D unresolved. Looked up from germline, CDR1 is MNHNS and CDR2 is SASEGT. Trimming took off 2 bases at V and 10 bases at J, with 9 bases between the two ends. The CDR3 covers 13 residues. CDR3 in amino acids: CASSERRGSPLHF. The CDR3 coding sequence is TGTGCCAGCAGTGAAAGGCGAGGATCACCCCTCCACTTT.

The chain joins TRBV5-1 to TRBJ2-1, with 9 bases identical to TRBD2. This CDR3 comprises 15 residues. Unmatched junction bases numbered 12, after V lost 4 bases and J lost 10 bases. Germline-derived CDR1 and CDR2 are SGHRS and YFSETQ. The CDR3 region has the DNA TGCGCCAGCAGCCCATATGCGGGAGGGCTTCGGGAGCAGTTCTTC. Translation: CASSPYAGGLREQFF.

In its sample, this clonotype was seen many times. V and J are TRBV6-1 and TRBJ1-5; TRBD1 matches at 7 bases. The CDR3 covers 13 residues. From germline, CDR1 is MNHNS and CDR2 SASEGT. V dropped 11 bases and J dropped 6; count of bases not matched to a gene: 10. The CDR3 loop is CAVDRERVQPQHF. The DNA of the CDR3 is TGTGCCGTCGACAGGGAAAGAGTTCAGCCCCAGCATTTT.

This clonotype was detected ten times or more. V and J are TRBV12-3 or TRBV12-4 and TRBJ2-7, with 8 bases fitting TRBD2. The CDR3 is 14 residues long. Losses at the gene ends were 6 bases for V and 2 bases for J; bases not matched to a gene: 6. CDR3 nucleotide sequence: TGTGCCAGCAGCATGAGCGGGAGAGCCTACGAGCAGTACTTC. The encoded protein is CASSMSGRAYEQYF.

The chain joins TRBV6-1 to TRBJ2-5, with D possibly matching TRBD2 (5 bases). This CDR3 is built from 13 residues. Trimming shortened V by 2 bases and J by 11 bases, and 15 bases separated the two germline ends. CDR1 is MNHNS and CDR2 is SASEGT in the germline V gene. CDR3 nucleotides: TGTGCCAGCAGTGAACTCACTTCCGGGGAGCAGTACTTC. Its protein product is CASSELTSGEQYF.

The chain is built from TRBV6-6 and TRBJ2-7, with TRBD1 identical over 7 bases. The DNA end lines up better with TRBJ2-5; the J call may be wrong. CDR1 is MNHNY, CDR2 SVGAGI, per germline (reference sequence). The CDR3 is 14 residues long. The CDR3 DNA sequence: TGTGCCAGCAACAACTTAGGGGGCGGAGAGACCCAGTACTTC. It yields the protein CASNNLGGGETQYF.

The CDR3 DNA is TGTGCCAGCAGGACCTTAGCGGGAGGTAACACCGGGGAGCTGTTTTTT. This translates into CASRTLAGGNTGELFF. The chain employs TRBV6-2 or TRBV6-3 and TRBJ2-2; 10 bases fit TRBD2. In germline, CDR1 is MNHEY, CDR2 SVGEGT. After removal of 6 bases from V and 2 bases from J, the junction contained 6 bases not matched to a gene. This CDR3 spans 16 amino acids.

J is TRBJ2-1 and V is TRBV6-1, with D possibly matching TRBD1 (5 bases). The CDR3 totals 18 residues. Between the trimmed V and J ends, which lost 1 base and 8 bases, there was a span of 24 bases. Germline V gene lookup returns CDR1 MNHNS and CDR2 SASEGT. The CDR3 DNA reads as TGTGCCAGCAGTGAAGTAATAATCTCAAGCAGGGTCAAAGATGAGCAGTTCTTC. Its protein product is CASSEVIISSRVKDEQFF.

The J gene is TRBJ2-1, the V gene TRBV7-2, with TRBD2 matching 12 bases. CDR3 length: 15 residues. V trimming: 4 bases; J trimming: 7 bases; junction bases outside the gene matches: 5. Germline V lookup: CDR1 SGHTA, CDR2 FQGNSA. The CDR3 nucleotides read TGTGCCAGCAGCTCGACTAGCGGGAGAGTGAATGAGCAGTTCTTC. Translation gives CASSSTSGRVNEQFF.

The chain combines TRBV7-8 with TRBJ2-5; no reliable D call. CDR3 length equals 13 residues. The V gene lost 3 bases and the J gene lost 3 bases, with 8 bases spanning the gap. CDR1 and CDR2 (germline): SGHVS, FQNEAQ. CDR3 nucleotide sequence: TGTGCCAGCAGCTTTAGGAGTAAAGAGACCCAGTACTTC. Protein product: CASSFRSKETQYF.

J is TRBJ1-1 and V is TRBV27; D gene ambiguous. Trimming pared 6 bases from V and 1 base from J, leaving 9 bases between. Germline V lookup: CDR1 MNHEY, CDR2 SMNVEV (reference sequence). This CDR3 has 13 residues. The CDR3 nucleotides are TGTGCCAGCAGAATAGGAGCGAACACTGAAGCTTTCTTT. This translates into CASRIGANTEAFF.

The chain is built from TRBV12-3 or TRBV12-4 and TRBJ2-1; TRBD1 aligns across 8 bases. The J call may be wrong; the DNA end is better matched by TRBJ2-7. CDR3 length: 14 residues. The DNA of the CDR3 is TGTGCCAGCAGCCTAACAGGGGGAACCTACGAGCAGTACTTC. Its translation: CASSLTGGTYEQYF.

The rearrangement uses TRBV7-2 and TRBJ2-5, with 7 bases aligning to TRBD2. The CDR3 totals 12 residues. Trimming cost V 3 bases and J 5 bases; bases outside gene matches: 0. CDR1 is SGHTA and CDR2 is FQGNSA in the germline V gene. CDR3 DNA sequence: TGTGCCAGCAGCTTGCGGGGGGAGACCCAGTACTTC. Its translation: CASSLRGETQYF.

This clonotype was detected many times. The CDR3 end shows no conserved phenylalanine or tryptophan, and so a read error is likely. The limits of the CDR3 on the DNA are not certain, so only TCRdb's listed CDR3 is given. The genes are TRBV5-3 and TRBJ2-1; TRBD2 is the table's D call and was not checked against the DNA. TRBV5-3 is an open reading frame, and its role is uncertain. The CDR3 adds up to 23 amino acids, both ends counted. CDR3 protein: CVLVLGRWRKEKGRRRRRSSGRD.

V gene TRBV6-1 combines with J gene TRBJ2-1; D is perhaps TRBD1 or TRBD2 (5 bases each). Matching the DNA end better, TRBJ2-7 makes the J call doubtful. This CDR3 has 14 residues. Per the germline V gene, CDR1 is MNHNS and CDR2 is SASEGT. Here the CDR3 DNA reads TGTGCCAGCATCGCACCCCTCCGGGGCAGCGAGCAGTACTTC. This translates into CASIAPLRGSEQYF.

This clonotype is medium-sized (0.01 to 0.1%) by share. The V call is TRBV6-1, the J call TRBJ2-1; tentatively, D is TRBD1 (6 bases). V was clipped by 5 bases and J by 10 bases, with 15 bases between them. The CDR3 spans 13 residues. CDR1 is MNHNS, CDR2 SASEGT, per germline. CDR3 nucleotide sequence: TGTGCCAGCAGTTCGACAGGACCCTACGAGCAGTTCTTC. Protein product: CASSSTGPYEQFF.

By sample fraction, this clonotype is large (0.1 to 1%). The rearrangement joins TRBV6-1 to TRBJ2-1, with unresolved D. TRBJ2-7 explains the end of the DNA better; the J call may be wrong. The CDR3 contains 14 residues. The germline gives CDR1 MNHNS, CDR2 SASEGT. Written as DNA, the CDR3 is TGTGCCAGCAGTGAAGCGTGGGGTCCCCACGAGCAGTACTTC. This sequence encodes CASSEAWGPHEQYF.

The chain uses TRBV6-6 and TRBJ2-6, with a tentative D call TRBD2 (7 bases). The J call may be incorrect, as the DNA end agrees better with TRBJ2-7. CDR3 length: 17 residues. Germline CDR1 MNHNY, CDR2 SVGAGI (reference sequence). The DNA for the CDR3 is TGTGCCAGCACCGACCTAGGGGGGGGGGCTCGAGGCTACGAGCAGTACTTC. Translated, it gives CASTDLGGGARGYEQYF.

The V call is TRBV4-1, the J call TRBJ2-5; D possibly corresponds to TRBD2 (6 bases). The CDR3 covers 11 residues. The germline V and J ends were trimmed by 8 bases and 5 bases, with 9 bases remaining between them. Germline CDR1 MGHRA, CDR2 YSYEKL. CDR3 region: CASGRGETQYF. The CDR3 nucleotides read TGCGCCAGCGGTCGGGGGGAGACCCAGTACTTC.

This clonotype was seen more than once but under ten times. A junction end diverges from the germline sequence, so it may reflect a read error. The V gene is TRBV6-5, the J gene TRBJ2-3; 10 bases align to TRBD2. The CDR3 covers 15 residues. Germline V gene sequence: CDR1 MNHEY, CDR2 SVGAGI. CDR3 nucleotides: TGTGCCAGCAGTAGACTAGCGGGTTCTTCAGATACCCAGTATTTT. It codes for CASSRLAGSSDTQYF.

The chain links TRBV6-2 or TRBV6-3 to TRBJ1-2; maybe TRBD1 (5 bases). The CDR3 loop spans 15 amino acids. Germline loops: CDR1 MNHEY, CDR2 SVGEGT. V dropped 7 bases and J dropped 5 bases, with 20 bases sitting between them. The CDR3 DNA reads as TGTGCCAGCAATTCCGCAGGGATCGGGAGATATGGCTACACCTTC. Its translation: CASNSAGIGRYGYTF.

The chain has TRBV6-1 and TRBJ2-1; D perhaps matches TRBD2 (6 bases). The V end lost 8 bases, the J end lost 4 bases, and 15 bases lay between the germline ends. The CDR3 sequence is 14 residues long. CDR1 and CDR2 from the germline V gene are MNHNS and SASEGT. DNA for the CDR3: TGTGCCAGCGGTCCCGGGCTAGCGTACAATGAGCAGTTCTTC. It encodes CASGPGLAYNEQFF.

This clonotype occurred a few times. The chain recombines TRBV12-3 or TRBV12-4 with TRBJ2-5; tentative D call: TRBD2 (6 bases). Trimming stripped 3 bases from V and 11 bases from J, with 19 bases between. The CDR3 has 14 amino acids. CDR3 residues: CASSFLAEYNEQYF. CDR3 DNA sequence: TGTGCCAGCAGTTTTTTAGCGGAGTACAATGAGCAGTACTTC.

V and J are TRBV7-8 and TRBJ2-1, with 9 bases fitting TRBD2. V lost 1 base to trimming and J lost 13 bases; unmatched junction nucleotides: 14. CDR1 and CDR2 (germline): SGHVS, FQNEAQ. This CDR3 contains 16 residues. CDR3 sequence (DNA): TGTGCCAGCAGCTTAGAGTCTCCAGCGGGAGGACAGACCCAGTTCTTC. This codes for CASSLESPAGGQTQFF.

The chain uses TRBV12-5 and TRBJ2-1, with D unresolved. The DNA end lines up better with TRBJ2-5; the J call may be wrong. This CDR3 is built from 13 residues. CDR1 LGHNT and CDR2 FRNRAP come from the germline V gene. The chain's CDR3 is CASGEGWGETQYF. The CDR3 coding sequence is TGTGCTAGTGGGGAAGGGTGGGGAGAGACCCAGTACTTC.

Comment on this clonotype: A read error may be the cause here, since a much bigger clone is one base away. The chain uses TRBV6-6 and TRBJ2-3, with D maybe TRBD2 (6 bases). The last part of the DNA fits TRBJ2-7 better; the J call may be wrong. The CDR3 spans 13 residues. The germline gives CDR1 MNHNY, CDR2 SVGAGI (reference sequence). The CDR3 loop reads CASNTFRGNEQYF. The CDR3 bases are TGTGCCAGCAACACTTTCCGGGGGAATGAGCAGTACTTC.

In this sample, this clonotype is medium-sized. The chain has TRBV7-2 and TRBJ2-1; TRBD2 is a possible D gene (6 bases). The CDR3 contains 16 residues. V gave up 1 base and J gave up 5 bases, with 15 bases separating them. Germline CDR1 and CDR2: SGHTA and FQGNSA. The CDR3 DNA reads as TGTGCCAGCAGCTTAGTCGGCGGAGGGTCTCACAATGAGCAGTTCTTC. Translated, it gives CASSLVGGGSHNEQFF.

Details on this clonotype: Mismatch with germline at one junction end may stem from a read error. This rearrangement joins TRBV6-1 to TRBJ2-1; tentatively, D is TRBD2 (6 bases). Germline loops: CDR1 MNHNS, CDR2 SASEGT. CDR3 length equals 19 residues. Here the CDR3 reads CASSGSQGWRGSPRHHYCW. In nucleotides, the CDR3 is TGTGCCAGCAGTGGCTCCCAAGGGTGGCGGGGCTCCCCGAGACACCACTATTGTTGG.